This section outlines one TCR beta chain sequence together with its context. Its antigen is undetermined. TCRdb keeps only in-frame clones here, not all; method: immunoSEQ multiplex PCR. The sample records fewer than 40,000 clones, roughly 91% being singletons. There are 17 residues in the CDR3. Germline V gene sequence: CDR1 SGHVS, CDR2 FQNEAQ. Trimming shortened V by 1 base and J by 1 base, and 14 bases separated the two germline ends. This record belongs to a study of STAT5B mutations in CD4+ large granular lymphocyte leukemia. Study-wide results and limits: Patient CD4-sorted repertoires looked more clonal than healthy CD4+ repertoires, even without putative leukemic clones.

Buffy coats from healthy blood donors served as controls. Input material: CD4+ T cells from blood buffy coats. The chain employs TRBV7-8 and TRBJ1-5; a weak D match, TRBD1 (5 bases). This clonotype was obtained from a human donor in good health. For the CDR3, the DNA is TGTGCCAGCAGCTTAGGGCGGTCAGGGAGGAGCAATCAGCCCCAGCATTTT. This sequence encodes CASSLGRSGRSNQPQHF.